This T cell receptor (beta chain) is drawn from a study of blood T cells in healthy people across ages. Turning to this clonotype: Its antigen remains unidentified.

Findings of the study overall: The unknown donor CMV status may have confounded expanded clonotype changes.

For the second PCR, which ran for 7 to 11 cycles, a sample-barcoded 5' primer and a J-beta primer mix were used. TCRdb ran MiXCR on the 5' RACE reads and lists one entry per CDR3 protein. The data hold over 950,000 distinct CDR3 sequences, with about 51% observed a single time. The sample taken for sequencing was blood. The TCR originated in a woman aged 55-69 years in good health.

CDR3 amino acids: CASKTGPPFEQFF. The DNA for the CDR3 is TGTGCCAGCAAAACAGGACCTCCTTTTGAGCAGTTCTTC. V and J are TRBV28 and TRBJ2-1, with D possibly being TRBD1 (5 bases). Trimming left V 7 bases short and J 9 bases short, with 16 bases between. Germline assignment: CDR1 MDHEN and CDR2 SYDVKM. This CDR3 region has 13 residues.